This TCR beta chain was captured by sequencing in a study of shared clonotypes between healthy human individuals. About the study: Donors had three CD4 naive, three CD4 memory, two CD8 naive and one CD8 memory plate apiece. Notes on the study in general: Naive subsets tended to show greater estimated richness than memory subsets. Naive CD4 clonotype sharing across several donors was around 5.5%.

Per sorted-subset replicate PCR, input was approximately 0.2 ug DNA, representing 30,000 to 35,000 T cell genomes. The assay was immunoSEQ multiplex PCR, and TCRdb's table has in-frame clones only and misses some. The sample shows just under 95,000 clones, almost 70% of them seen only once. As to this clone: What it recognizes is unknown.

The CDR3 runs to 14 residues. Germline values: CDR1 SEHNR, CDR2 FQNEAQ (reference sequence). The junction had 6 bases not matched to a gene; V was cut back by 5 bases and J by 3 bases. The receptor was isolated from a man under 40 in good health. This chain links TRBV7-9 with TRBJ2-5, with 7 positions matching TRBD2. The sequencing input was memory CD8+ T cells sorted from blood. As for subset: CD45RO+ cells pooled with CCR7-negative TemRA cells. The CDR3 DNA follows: TGTGCCAGCAGCCGGAGCGGGGTGGAAGAGACCCAGTACTTC. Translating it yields CASSRSGVEETQYF.